Below are 22 T cell receptor beta chains sequenced from a single sample in a study of vaccination and CD4 T cells after COVID-19 (dated by TCRdb to between 2021 and 2024). Libraries were prepared through PCR. TCRdb lists the instrument as Illumina iSeq 100. TCR sequencing of DNA from cultured CD4+ T cells used the Oncomine TCR Beta short-read assay at the Johns Hopkins FTIC core. TCRdb reanalyzed the raw reads on its own, using fastp at Q25 for trimming and MiXCR for clone calling, and kept in-frame beta chains. Entries that share a CDR3 protein sequence are merged under the most common genes and DNA. The sample has tens of thousands of distinct CDR3 sequences on record, 35% to 40% of them singletons. About 3.7% of the sample rests with the top ten. The sample's time point label is to be understood as: late sampling 161 to 241 days after vaccination in a few convalescent patients. The treatment or condition tag for this specimen amounts to: roughly 10-day PBMC culture with coronavirus spike peptide pools or control peptides (ViraFEST assay).

Their antigen targets remain unknown. The material sequenced was CD4+ T cells from blood, cultured in vitro, taken about 7 months after SARS-CoV-2 vaccination. Receptor source: a human donor who had recovered from COVID-19.

The chain recombines TRBV12-3 or TRBV12-4 with TRBJ1-1, with 7 nucleotides matching TRBD1. Trimming cost V 6 bases and J 6 bases; bases outside gene matches: 7. This CDR3 is 13 amino acids long. The CDR3 DNA sequence: TGTGCCAGCAGACTGGGACAGTACTCTGAAGCTTTCTTT. Translated, it gives CASRLGQYSEAFF.

V is TRBV11-1 and J is TRBJ1-2; TRBD1 is a possible D gene (5 bases). Deletions cut 1 base from V and 7 bases from J, with 10 bases between. The CDR3 is 13 amino acids. CDR1 SGHAT and CDR2 FQDESV come from the germline V gene (reference sequence). CDR3 sequence reads: CASSLVTGSGYTF. The CDR3 coding sequence is TGTGCCAGCAGCTTAGTTACAGGAAGTGGCTACACCTTC. Full variable domain (missing parts from reference TRBV11-1 and TRBJ1-2): EAEVAQSPRYKITEKSQAVAFWCDPISGHATLYWYRQILGQGPELLVQFQDESVVDDSQLPKDRFSAERLKGVDSTLKIQPAELGDSAMYLCASSLVTGSGYTFGSGTRLTVV.

This clonotype was counted a few times. The chain has TRBV19 and TRBJ1-5, with a weak D call TRBD1 (5 bases). This CDR3 is built from 15 residues. Germline CDR1 LNHDA, CDR2 SQIVND (reference sequence). Between the trimmed V and J ends, which lost 3 bases and 6 bases, there was a span of 15 bases. The chain's CDR3 is CASSMGPRWFQPQHF. The CDR3 coding sequence is TGTGCCAGTAGTATGGGACCGAGGTGGTTTCAGCCCCAGCATTTT.

The chain has TRBV6-1 and TRBJ2-7, with 9 bases that match TRBD2. There are 14 residues in the CDR3. Germline-derived CDR1 and CDR2 are MNHNS and SASEGT. Germline trimming cut 6 bases from V and 3 bases from J; bases unmatched to any gene: 6. Here the CDR3 reads CASRDSGRGYEQYF. DNA for the CDR3: TGTGCCAGCAGGGATAGCGGGAGAGGCTACGAGCAGTACTTC.

The CDR3 DNA reads as TGTGCCAGCAGCTTAGTTAATCTTGGGAGGCCAGCCCTTCTAAGCACTGAAGCTTTCTTT. Amino acid sequence: CASSLVNLGRPALLSTEAFF. This chain links TRBV7-3 with TRBJ1-1, with D unresolved. V shed 2 bases and J shed 4 bases, with 29 bases lying between them. The length of the CDR3 is 20 residues. Germline CDR1 is SGHTA and CDR2 is FQGTGA.

DNA of the CDR3: TGTGCCAGTAGTGTTGTGCAGGGGGTATACAATGAGCAGTTCTTC. This sequence encodes CASSVVQGVYNEQFF. The V call is TRBV19, the J call TRBJ2-1; 7 bases are shared with TRBD1. The germline V gene encodes CDR1 LNHDA and CDR2 SQIVND (reference sequence). V dropped 5 bases and J dropped 4; count of bases not matched to a gene: 8. The CDR3 has 15 residues.

The gene calls are TRBV5-1 and TRBJ2-3; no definite D call. V dropped 4 bases and J dropped 2 bases, with 11 bases sitting between them. This CDR3 is 14 amino acids long. In germline, CDR1 is SGHRS, CDR2 YFSETQ. In DNA form, the CDR3 reads TGCGCCAGCAGCCCCGGATGGATCACAGATACGCAGTATTTT. Its protein is CASSPGWITDTQYF.

The rearrangement links TRBV19 to TRBJ1-1; D is perhaps TRBD1 (5 bases). Germline CDR1 reads LNHDA; CDR2 reads SQIVND (reference sequence). Deletions cut 4 bases from V and 5 bases from J, with 11 bases between. This CDR3 spans 13 amino acids. The CDR3 DNA follows: TGTGCCAGTAGTACAGGGCCGCGGACTGAAGCTTTCTTT. This gives the protein CASSTGPRTEAFF.

This clonotype showed up just a few times. The chain is built from TRBV7-2 and TRBJ2-7; 7 bases line up with TRBD1. Per germline, CDR1 SGHTA and CDR2 FQGNSA. CDR3 length: 14 residues. V lost 4 bases to trimming and J lost 0 bases; unmatched junction nucleotides: 3. The CDR3: CASSYRGSSYEQYF. CDR3 nucleotide sequence: TGTGCCAGCAGCTACAGGGGAAGCTCCTACGAGCAGTACTTC.

A few counts support this clonotype. The rearrangement joins TRBV15 to TRBJ2-2; D perhaps matches TRBD2 (6 bases). This CDR3 contains 14 residues. Trimming cost V 6 bases and J 4 bases, with 12 bases left between them. In germline, CDR1 is LNHNV, CDR2 YYDKDF (reference sequence). CDR3 protein: CATSQGGSTGELFF. CDR3 bases: TGTGCCACCAGTCAGGGAGGAAGCACCGGGGAGCTGTTTTTT.

The chain couples TRBV6-1 to TRBJ2-7; tentative D call: TRBD1 (6 bases). This CDR3 has 10 residues. V lost 4 bases, J lost 12 bases, and 10 bases lay in between. Germline CDR1 MNHNS, CDR2 SASEGT. This chain's CDR3 is CASSARQAYF. CDR3 DNA sequence: TGTGCCAGCAGTGCCCGACAGGCGTACTTC.

The V call is TRBV5-4, the J call TRBJ1-2; 7 bases agree with TRBD1. CDR3 length: 14 residues. Germline loops: CDR1 SGHNT, CDR2 YYREEE (reference sequence). With 4 bases clipped from V and 5 bases from J, the junction kept 8 bases outside the gene matches. Here the CDR3 reads CASSVGQAGYGYTF. The CDR3 bases are TGTGCCAGCAGCGTTGGACAGGCGGGTTATGGCTACACCTTC.

The chain combines TRBV12-3 or TRBV12-4 with TRBJ2-3, with 7 positions matching TRBD1. V lost 10 bases, J lost 6 bases, and 10 bases stayed unmatched. The CDR3 loop spans 13 amino acids. The CDR3 here is CATTTGQRDTQYF. The CDR3 coding sequence is TGTGCCACCACGACAGGGCAACGGGATACGCAGTATTTT.

V is TRBV28 and J is TRBJ2-7, with TRBD1 as a possible D gene (5 bases). The V gene lost 3 bases and the J gene lost 2 bases, with 14 bases spanning the gap. The CDR3 totals 15 residues. CDR1 is MDHEN, CDR2 SYDVKM, per germline. The CDR3 DNA reads as TGTGCCAGCAGTTTTGTTAGGGGCATTACCTACGAGCAGTACTTC. This gives the protein CASSFVRGITYEQYF. The full variable domain, with the rest looked up from reference TRBV28 and TRBJ2-7, is DVKVTQSSRYLVKRTGEKVFLECVQDMDHENMFWYRQDPGLGLRLIYFSYDVKMKEKGDIPEGYSVSREKKERFSLILESASTNQTSMYLCASSFVRGITYEQYFGPGTRLTVT.

This clonotype was found a few times. This chain uses TRBV7-6 with TRBJ1-2; D is ambiguous. Germline V gene data show CDR1 as SGHVS and CDR2 as FNYEAQ. Trimming cost V 5 bases and J 8 bases, with 15 bases left between them. The CDR3 runs 13 residues. CDR3 nucleotides: TGTGCCAGCAGCATGACTGCCGCCACGGGCTACACCTTC. As protein: CASSMTAATGYTF.

Comments on this clonotype: A read error may produce the germline difference seen at one junction end. The chain combines TRBV7-3 with TRBJ2-1, with TRBD1 matching over 9 bases. The CDR3 is 14 amino acids. Germline CDR1 and CDR2: SGHTA and FQGTGA. In nucleotides, the CDR3 is TGTGCCAGCAGCTTAGGTCCCGATGGGACAGGGTTGCGTTTC. It codes for CASSLGPDGTGLRF.

This clonotype showed up just a few times. The chain recombines TRBV7-3 with TRBJ2-5, with TRBD1 identical over 8 bases. The CDR3 extends over 15 amino acids. CDR1 and CDR2 from the germline V gene are SGHTA and FQGTGA. Trimming took 5 bases from V and 5 from J; bases not matched to a gene: 10. DNA of the CDR3: TGTGCCAGCAGCCCGGACAGGGACTCGCTCGAGACCCAGTACTTC. The encoded protein is CASSPDRDSLETQYF.

The rearrangement uses TRBV7-3 and TRBJ2-3, with 7 bases that match TRBD2. CDR3 length: 16 residues. Germline assignment: CDR1 SGHTA and CDR2 FQGTGA. V trimming: 4 bases; J trimming: 1 base; junction bases outside the gene matches: 8. The CDR3 DNA reads as TGTGCCAGCAGCTCTTTGGGAGGGCCCGGCACAGATACGCAGTATTTT. It translates to CASSSLGGPGTDTQYF.

The chain couples TRBV12-3 or TRBV12-4 to TRBJ1-5; TRBD1 matches at 8 bases. V shed 5 bases and J 4 bases; nucleotides not matched to a gene: 4. The CDR3 covers 14 residues. CDR3 amino acids: CASSATGGNQPQHF. DNA for the CDR3: TGTGCCAGCAGTGCCACAGGGGGGAATCAGCCCCAGCATTTT.

V usage is TRBV4-1 and J usage is TRBJ2-6, with unresolved D. This CDR3 is built from 16 residues. The germline V gene has CDR1 MGHRA and CDR2 YSYEKL. V was trimmed by 1 base and J by 0 bases, leaving 7 bases between them. Written as DNA, the CDR3 is TGCGCCAGCAGCCAAGGACGACTCTCTGGGGCCAACGTCCTGACTTTC. Translated: CASSQGRLSGANVLTF.

For this clonotype: Because the CDR3's place on the DNA is in doubt, the DNA is left out and the CDR3 is given as listed by TCRdb. V and J are TRBV10-2 and TRBJ2-7; the D call in the table, TRBD1, was not verified against the DNA. Germline V lookup: CDR1 WSHSY, CDR2 SAAADI. 13 amino acids form the CDR3, both terminal residues included. The CDR3 loop reads CASTVGTGIPLGF.

The chain couples TRBV19 to TRBJ1-1; 8 nucleotides agree with TRBD1. The length of the CDR3 is 16 residues. V dropped 5 bases and J dropped 6; count of bases not matched to a gene: 14. The germline gives CDR1 LNHDA, CDR2 SQIVND (reference sequence). CDR3 residues: CASSALSGQGGPEAFF. CDR3 DNA: TGTGCCAGTAGTGCCCTAAGTGGACAGGGTGGCCCTGAAGCTTTCTTT.